These T cell receptor beta chains were read from a single sample in a study of radiotherapy plus CTLA-4 blockade in lung cancer. Only in-frame clones appear in the TCRdb table, and some are missing; sequencing was by immunoSEQ multiplex PCR. The table shows 50,000 to 65,000 clones, with roughly 79% occurring only once. The sequenced sample was peripheral blood, obtained from a patient treated with radiotherapy plus ipilimumab. These receptors originate from a human donor with non-small cell lung cancer whose response to radiotherapy plus ipilimumab could not be evaluated. Each CDR3 is given with its conserved first and last residue. A D gene is named only where the DNA matches it firmly. Part of the rows lack a size; the others show once, few, many or a class for expanded clones.

clone_size d_call j_call v_call cdr3_nt cdr3_aa
once TRBD1 TRBJ1-4 TRBV6-5 TGTGCCAGCAGGCCGGGACAGCTAAATGAAAAACTGTTTTTT CASRPGQLNEKLFF
- - TRBJ2-5 TRBV6-6 TGTGCCAGCAGTTACTCAAGAAAAGGGGACCAAGAGACCCAGTACTTC CASSYSRKGDQETQYF
- - TRBJ2-1 TRBV7-8 TGTGCCAGCTACCCCCGGGGGGCTCGGAATGAGCAGTTCTTC CASYPRGARNEQFF
- - TRBJ1-4 TRBV5-1 TGCGCCAGCAATGTTGGGGGGGGGCAGGATGAAAAACTGTTTTTT CASNVGGGQDEKLFF
- TRBD1 TRBJ1-3 TRBV7-2 TGTGCCAGCAGTATGACAGGGGGCGCCCGCTCTGGAAACACCATATATTTT CASSMTGGARSGNTIYF
- - TRBJ2-7 TRBV28 TGTGCCAGCAGGACGACAAGCCGTGGGTACGAGCAGTACTTC CASRTTSRGYEQYF
- - TRBJ1-6 TRBV11-2 TGTGCCAGCAGCTCCGAGCCGGGACTGGGGAGTTCACCCCTCCACTTT CASSSEPGLGSSPLHF
few TRBD2 TRBJ2-2 TRBV18 TGTGCCAGCTCACCTCCGGGACTAGCGGGTACCGGGGAGCTGTTTTTT CASSPPGLAGTGELFF
- - TRBJ1-6 TRBV6-6 TGTGCCAGCAACATTCTCTCCTATAATTCACCCCTCCACTTT CASNILSYNSPLHF
- - TRBJ1-5 TRBV5-1 TGCGCCAGCAGCCCAGACCGAGGCTGGCCCCAGCATTTT CASSPDRGWPQHF
- - TRBJ2-5 TRBV4-3 TGCGCCAGCAGCCTCCTCACCGGGTCCCAAGAGACCCAGTACTTC CASSLLTGSQETQYF
- - TRBJ2-7 TRBV6-5 TGTGCCAGCAGAACGGACAGTTCCTACGAGCAGTACTTC CASRTDSSYEQYF
- - TRBJ1-1 TRBV19 TGTGCCAGTAGTATTAGCTTCGGGGTACACACTGAAGCTTTCTTT CASSISFGVHTEAFF
- TRBD1 TRBJ1-1 TRBV13 TGTGCCAGCACCCAGGGGGTTATTGAATACACTGAAGCTTTCTTT CASTQGVIEYTEAFF
- TRBD1 TRBJ1-2 TRBV6-1 TGTGCCAGCAGTGACGGGACAGCTACCCCTAACTATGGCTACACCTTC CASSDGTATPNYGYTF
few - TRBJ2-1 TRBV7-2 TGTGCCAGCAGCCCGGGACTGGCATACAATGAGCAGTTCTTC CASSPGLAYNEQFF
- TRBD1 TRBJ2-6 TRBV7-9 TGTGCCAGCAGCTTGGCCAGGGGGCTTTCTGGGGCCAACGTCCTGACTTTC CASSLARGLSGANVLTF
- - TRBJ2-7 TRBV7-2 TGTGCCAGCAGCCCCTCCTACGAGCAGTACTTC CASSPSYEQYF
- TRBD2 TRBJ2-1 TRBV7-2 TGTGCCAGCAGCTTAAGAGCCAGCGGGACGTACAATGAGCAGTTCTTC CASSLRASGTYNEQFF
- TRBD2 TRBJ2-7 TRBV4-3 TGCGCCAGCAGCCAAGCGGGGCGGGGGGGCCTTGGCGAGCAGTACTTC CASSQAGRGGLGEQYF
- - TRBJ1-4 TRBV7-9 TGTGCCAGCAGCTTAGGGGGGGAGCGAAATGAAAAACTGTTTTTT CASSLGGERNEKLFF
- - TRBJ1-1 TRBV16 TGTGCCAGCAGCCAACATCTACGGAACACTGAAGCTTTCTTT CASSQHLRNTEAFF
- - TRBJ2-7 TRBV5-1 TGCGCCAGCAGCTTACAGGGAAACGAGCAGTACTTC CASSLQGNEQYF
- TRBD2 TRBJ2-3 TRBV7-2 TGTGCCAGCAGCCGCTGGGGGGGATACACAGATACGCAGTATTTT CASSRWGGYTDTQYF
- TRBD1 TRBJ2-3 TRBV4-3 TGCGCCAGCAGCCAAGACCGGGACAGAACGCAGTATTTT CASSQDRDRTQYF
- - TRBJ1-4 TRBV4-3 TGCGCCAGCAGCCGAGAGAAATTTACAGGGTCGGTGGAAAAACTGTTTTTT CASSREKFTGSVEKLFF
- TRBD1 TRBJ2-7 TRBV7-2 TGTGCCAGCAGCGTTGGGACAGGGGGACTTTACGAGCAGTACTTC CASSVGTGGLYEQYF
few TRBD1 TRBJ1-5 TRBV28 TGTGCCAGCAGTTTATCCGGGACAGGGGTTGCCAATCAGCCCCAGCATTTT CASSLSGTGVANQPQHF
- - TRBJ2-2 TRBV5-4 TGTGCCAGCAGCTTGGGGTCCACTTCTCCCGGGGAGCTGTTTTTT CASSLGSTSPGELFF
- - TRBJ2-3 TRBV30 TGTGCCTCGACCCCGCGAGGTTCCCATAGGACAGATACGCAGTATTTT CASTPRGSHRTDTQYF
- - TRBJ1-4 TRBV29-1 TGCAGCGTCAGAACCGGGACAACTAATGAAAAACTGTTTTTT CSVRTGTTNEKLFF
- - TRBJ2-6 TRBV28 TGTGCCAGCAGTTTAGCGGTAGCTGGGGCCAACGTCCTGACTTTC CASSLAVAGANVLTF
- TRBD1 TRBJ1-5 TRBV29-1 TGCAGCGTGGGACAGGGCAATCAGCCCCAGCATTTT CSVGQGNQPQHF
- - TRBJ1-2 TRBV6-5 TGTGCCAGCAGTTCCGGGAAAGAGTATGGCTACACCTTC CASSSGKEYGYTF
- - TRBJ1-6 TRBV30 TGTGCCTGGGACAGGACCCTGTCACCCCTCCACTTT CAWDRTLSPLHF
few - TRBJ2-7 TRBV15 TGTGCCACCAGCAGAGATCGGGAAGGGCTCTACTTC CATSRDREGLYF
- TRBD2 TRBJ2-1 TRBV7-2 TGTGCCAGCAGCTTACAGCGGGGGGGCTACAATGAGCAGTTCTTC CASSLQRGGYNEQFF